A few counts support the clone carrying this T cell receptor beta chain. Memory CD4+ T cells were sorted as CD4+CD45RO+CD25- cells. Each CDR3 protein gets one entry after TCRdb re-called the 5' RACE reads with MiXCR. The sample contains tens of thousands of distinct CDR3 sequences, 28% of which appear only once. The material sequenced was tumor-infiltrating memory CD4+ T cells sorted from the breast tumor. Subset defined: memory CD4+ T cells, CD4+CD45RO+CD25-. The TCR originated in a female donor with breast cancer.

The CDR3 loop reads CASSLALTATDTQYF. The CDR3, as DNA: TGTGCCAGCAGCTTAGCTCTGACGGCTACAGATACGCAGTATTTT. The chain has TRBV7-9 and TRBJ2-3; D gene unclear. CDR3 length: 15 amino acids. Between the trimmed V and J ends, which lost 0 bases and 3 bases, there was a span of 10 bases. In germline, CDR1 is SEHNR, CDR2 FQNEAQ (reference sequence). The full variable domain, in which reference TRBV7-9 and TRBJ2-3 provide the parts outside the CDR3, is DTGVSQNPRHKITKRGQNVTFRCDPISEHNRLYWYRQTLGQGPEFLTYFQNEAQLEKSRLLSDRFSAERPKGSFSTLEIQRTEQGDSAMYLCASSLALTATDTQYFGPGTRLTVL.